One and the same sample provided the 19 T cell receptor beta chains below, sequenced in a study of T-cell memory formation after mild COVID-19. Using its own MiXCR run on the 5' RACE reads, TCRdb lists one record per CDR3 protein. The sample records under 450,000 distinct CDR3 sequences, roughly 20% being singletons. The sequenced sample consisted of PBMCs or a T cell subset sorted from them (not recorded which). All receptors come from a man younger than 35 who had mild COVID-19 (a few samples of this study predate the infection). Cell type and time point are not known.

V is TRBV5-1 and J is TRBJ2-5; 8 positions agree with TRBD2. This CDR3 comprises 14 residues. The germline V gene encodes CDR1 SGHRS and CDR2 YFSETQ. Trimming cost V 0 bases and J 5 bases; bases outside gene matches: 3. CDR3 amino acids: CASSLVAGLETQYF. In DNA, the CDR3 is TGCGCCAGCAGCTTGGTAGCGGGGCTGGAGACCCAGTACTTC.

This clonotype has more than one count but fewer than ten. The rearrangement links TRBV5-1 to TRBJ1-1; tentatively, D is TRBD1 (5 bases). V gave up 4 bases and J gave up 6 bases, with 19 bases separating them. Germline-derived CDR1 and CDR2 are SGHRS and YFSETQ. The CDR3 has 15 residues. The CDR3 DNA follows: TGCGCCAGCAGCGAACCGGGGGGGGTACGGGCTGAAGCTTTCTTT. Residues: CASSEPGGVRAEAFF.

This clonotype was seen a handful of times. The chain employs TRBV6-5 and TRBJ2-3; TRBD2 agrees at 9 bases. V lost 4 bases and J lost 14; bases outside the gene matches: 19. The germline V gene has CDR1 MNHEY and CDR2 SVGAGI. This CDR3 is 16 amino acids long. The CDR3 DNA sequence: TGTGCCAGCAGTTTCGGGACTAGCAAAATCATGGGGCAGTTGTATTTT. As protein: CASSFGTSKIMGQLYF.

This clonotype was observed a few times. V usage is TRBV24-1 and J usage is TRBJ2-3; possibly TRBD1 for D (6 bases). V lost 4 bases and J lost 3, with 7 bases in between. Germline CDR1 and CDR2: KGHDR and SFDVKD. The CDR3 totals 13 residues. In DNA, the CDR3 is TGTGCCACCAGTGAGGGGGCTACAGATACGCAGTATTTT. Its translation is CATSEGATDTQYF.

This clonotype was seen a handful of times. This CDR3 is CASNKDRGGDTQYF. The CDR3 DNA sequence: TGTGCCAGCAACAAGGACAGGGGGGGAGATACGCAGTATTTT. The genes are TRBV9 and TRBJ2-3; the match to TRBD1 covers 10 bases. Trimming took 6 bases from V and 5 from J; bases not matched to a gene: 6. Per germline, CDR1 SGDLS and CDR2 YYNGEE. The CDR3 is made up of 14 amino acids.

The chain carries TRBV27 and TRBJ2-5; no clear D gene. Germline loops: CDR1 MNHEY, CDR2 SMNVEV (reference sequence). V lost 4 bases, J lost 5 bases, and 11 bases lay in between. CDR3 length equals 13 residues. The CDR3 region has the DNA TGTGCCAGCAGTTATAGGCTGGAGGAGACCCAGTACTTC. Translated, it gives CASSYRLEETQYF.

This rearrangement joins TRBV5-6 to TRBJ2-5, with D hard to call. The CDR3 spans 14 residues. Germline CDR1 SGHDT, CDR2 YYEEEE. V lost 1 base and J 1 base, leaving 8 bases between the germline ends. CDR3 sequence: CASSLPSGQETQYF. The CDR3 DNA is TGTGCCAGCAGCTTGCCGTCCGGCCAAGAGACCCAGTACTTC.

This CDR3 reads CSATRLAGGEETQYF. The DNA for the CDR3 is TGCAGTGCTACCCGACTAGCGGGGGGCGAAGAGACCCAGTACTTC. The genes are TRBV20-1 and TRBJ2-5; 13 nucleotides align to TRBD2. There are 15 residues in the CDR3. V dropped 4 bases and J dropped 3; count of bases not matched to a gene: 5. CDR1 is DFQATT and CDR2 is SNEGSKA in the germline V gene (reference sequence).

The chain combines TRBV12-3 or TRBV12-4 with TRBJ2-5; 12 bases agree with TRBD2. Trimming took 6 bases from V and 5 from J; bases not matched to a gene: 4. CDR3 length equals 14 residues. CDR3 sequence: CASRDGTSGETQYF. The CDR3 DNA sequence: TGTGCCAGCAGGGACGGGACTAGCGGGGAGACCCAGTACTTC.

V gene TRBV5-1 combines with J gene TRBJ1-3, with D possibly matching TRBD1 (5 bases). CDR1 and CDR2 from the germline V gene are SGHRS and YFSETQ. The CDR3 totals 13 residues. V gave up 7 bases and J gave up 3 bases, with 11 bases separating them. The CDR3 bases are TGCGCCAGCCGAGGGACTAGTGGAAACACCATATATTTT. This sequence encodes CASRGTSGNTIYF.

V is TRBV4-1 and J is TRBJ1-1; D gene unclear. The V end lost 0 bases, the J end lost 1 base, and 12 bases lay between the germline ends. The germline gives CDR1 MGHRA, CDR2 YSYEKL. This CDR3 spans 16 amino acids. For the CDR3, the DNA is TGCGCCAGCAGCCAAGAGAAGACCCATTGGAACACTGAAGCTTTCTTT. Its translation: CASSQEKTHWNTEAFF.

This clonotype was recorded a few times. The chain combines TRBV5-5 with TRBJ2-3, with unresolved D. CDR3 length equals 17 residues. The germline V gene has CDR1 SGHKS and CDR2 YYEKEE (reference sequence). Trimming removed 0 bases from V and 0 bases from J, with 14 bases in between. The CDR3 DNA reads as TGTGCCAGCAGCTTGGTTGGGGTTACCTCTAGCACAGATACGCAGTATTTT. Translation gives CASSLVGVTSSTDTQYF.

This clonotype occurred a few times. This rearrangement joins TRBV18 to TRBJ1-3; a possible D gene is TRBD1 (5 bases). The CDR3 covers 15 residues. Per germline, CDR1 KGHSH and CDR2 LQKENI. V lost 5 bases and J lost 0, with 11 bases in between. As DNA, the CDR3 is TGTGCCAGCTCAGTGGGACGGGACTCTGGAAACACCATATATTTT. Its protein product is CASSVGRDSGNTIYF.

This clonotype appeared a few times. CDR3 DNA sequence: TGCGCCAGCAGCCAAGACGGCACTAGCGGGGGGGGAGATACGCAGTATTTT. It encodes CASSQDGTSGGGDTQYF. The chain is built from TRBV4-3 and TRBJ2-3, with TRBD2 matching 13 bases. Germline V gene lookup returns CDR1 LGHNA and CDR2 YSLEER. The CDR3 length is 17 residues. Unmatched junction bases numbered 5, after V lost 0 bases and J lost 5 bases.

This clonotype was counted between two and nine times. The rearrangement links TRBV20-1 to TRBJ2-7; TRBD1 agrees at 7 bases. Germline CDR1 reads DFQATT; CDR2 reads SNEGSKA (reference sequence). Unmatched junction bases numbered 7, after V lost 5 bases and J lost 3 bases. The CDR3 is 13 amino acids. CDR3 coding DNA: TGCAGTGCTGTCCGGGACAGATACTACGAGCAGTACTTC. Translation gives CSAVRDRYYEQYF.

The chain uses TRBV29-1 and TRBJ2-7; 8 bases are a match to TRBD2. The CDR3 contains 17 residues. Germline V gene lookup returns CDR1 SQVTM and CDR2 ANQGSEA. With 5 bases clipped from V and 0 bases from J, the junction kept 15 bases outside the gene matches. For the CDR3, the DNA is TGCAGCGTTATACCACGATGGACTAGCAGAAGCTCCTACGAGCAGTACTTC. It encodes CSVIPRWTSRSSYEQYF.

V is TRBV6-2 or TRBV6-3 and J is TRBJ2-7, with D unclear. The germline V and J ends were trimmed by 8 bases and 3 bases, with 17 bases remaining between them. CDR1 is MNHEY, CDR2 SVGEGT, per germline. The CDR3 covers 14 residues. CDR3 in DNA: TGTGCCAGCTCCGCTCCCTGGGCAAACTACGAGCAGTACTTC. The encoded protein is CASSAPWANYEQYF.

In its sample, this clonotype was seen many times. This chain joins TRBV4-2 and TRBJ2-5, with a tentative D call TRBD1 (5 bases). Looked up from germline, CDR1 is LGHNA and CDR2 is YNFKEQ. With 3 bases removed from V and 3 bases from J, the gap between germline ends came to 11 bases. This CDR3 has 14 amino acids. For the CDR3, the DNA is TGTGCCAGCAGCCACGGGCAGGGAAAAGAGACCCAGTACTTC. This translates into CASSHGQGKETQYF.

The chain employs TRBV4-1 and TRBJ2-3; 11 positions agree with TRBD2. With V trimmed by 1 base and J by 4 bases, 7 bases remained unmatched. Germline assignment: CDR1 MGHRA and CDR2 YSYEKL. The CDR3 has 17 amino acids. CDR3: CASSQGPLAGGSDTQYF. The CDR3 coding sequence is TGCGCCAGCAGCCAAGGTCCCCTAGCGGGGGGCTCAGATACGCAGTATTTT.